This T cell receptor (beta chain) was sequenced during a study of Graves' ophthalmopathy and Graves' hyperthyroidism. Study as a whole: Sampling took place at initial diagnosis, with peripheral blood obtained before any treatment.

Findings of the study overall: Appearing in blood as well were most expanded thyroid clonotypes above 0.001 frequency.

Those donors who had ophthalmopathy presented with moderate-to-severe activity, a CAS of ≥3, a NOSPECS of ≥4 and a duration under 3 months. This clonotype appeared many times. Antigen specificity is unknown. RNA transcripts were the template, and TCR beta CDR3 regions were amplified from them. The first round was an RT-PCR with HTBI primers, and the second round was a multiplex PCR. In TCRdb, the multiplex PCR reads were re-called with MiXCR into one record per CDR3 protein. The sample has fewer than 600,000 distinct CDR3 sequences; approximately 14% are singletons. Trimming left V 9 bases short and J 11 bases short, with 20 bases between. The germline V gene encodes CDR1 SNHLY and CDR2 FYNNEI. CDR3 length: 14 amino acids.

The source material was blood. The genes are TRBV2 and TRBJ1-6; possibly TRBD1 for D (5 bases). This TCR was sampled from a woman aged 30 to 39 with Graves' ophthalmopathy. DNA of the CDR3: TGTGCCAGTGGTCGGGCAGGGAGGAAGACACCCCTCCACTTT. It specifies CASGRAGRKTPLHF.